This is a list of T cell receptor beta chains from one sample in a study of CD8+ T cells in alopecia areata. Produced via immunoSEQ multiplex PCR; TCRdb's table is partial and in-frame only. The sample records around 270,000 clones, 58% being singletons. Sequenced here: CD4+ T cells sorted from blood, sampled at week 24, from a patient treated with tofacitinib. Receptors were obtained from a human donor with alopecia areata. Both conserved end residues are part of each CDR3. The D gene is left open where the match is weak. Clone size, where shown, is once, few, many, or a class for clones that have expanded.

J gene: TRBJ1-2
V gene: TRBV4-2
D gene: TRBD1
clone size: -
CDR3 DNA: TGTGCCAGCAGCCATAGCAGGGGGCCTGGCTACACCTTC
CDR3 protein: CASSHSRGPGYTF

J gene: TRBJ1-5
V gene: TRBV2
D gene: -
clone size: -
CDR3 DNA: TGTGCCAGCAGAGAGGGTTTAAATCAGCCCCAGCATTTT
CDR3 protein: CASREGLNQPQHF

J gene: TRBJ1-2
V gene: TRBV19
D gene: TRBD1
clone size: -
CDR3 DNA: TGTGCCAGTAGTATCGGGCAGGGGGCTATGGTCTATGGCTACACCTTC
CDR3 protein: CASSIGQGAMVYGYTF

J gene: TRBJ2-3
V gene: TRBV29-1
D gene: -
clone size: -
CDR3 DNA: TGCAGCGTTGACCCTCAGACAGGCACAGATACGCAGTATTTT
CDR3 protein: CSVDPQTGTDTQYF

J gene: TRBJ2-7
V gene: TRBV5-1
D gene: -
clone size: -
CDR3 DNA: TGCGCCAGCAGCTTTCTCCCGCGATTTACCTACGAGCAGTACTTC
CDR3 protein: CASSFLPRFTYEQYF

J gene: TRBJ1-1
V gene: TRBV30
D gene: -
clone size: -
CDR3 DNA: TGTGCCTGGAGTGTACAATATTGGGAGGTGAGCACTGAAGCTTTCTTT
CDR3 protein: CAWSVQYWEVSTEAFF

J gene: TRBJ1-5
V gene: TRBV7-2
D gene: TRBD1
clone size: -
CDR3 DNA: TGTGCCAGCAGCTACTCCGACAGGGGCTATCAGCCCCAGCATTTT
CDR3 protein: CASSYSDRGYQPQHF

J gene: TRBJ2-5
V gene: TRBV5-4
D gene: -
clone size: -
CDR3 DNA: TGTGCCAGCAGCCTCGGGACAACCCAAGAGACCCAGTACTTC
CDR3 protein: CASSLGTTQETQYF

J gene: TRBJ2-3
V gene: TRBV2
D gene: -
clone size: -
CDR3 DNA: TGTGCCAGCAGTGACCTCACAGATACGCAGTATTTT
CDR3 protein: CASSDLTDTQYF

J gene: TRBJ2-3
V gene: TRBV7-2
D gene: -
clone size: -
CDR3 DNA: TGTGCCAGCAGCTTCGACCCCGCGTCAGATACGCAGTATTTT
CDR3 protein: CASSFDPASDTQYF

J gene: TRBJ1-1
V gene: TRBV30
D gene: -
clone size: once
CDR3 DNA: TGTGCCTGGAGCCCACCCAAGCTATCTGAAGCTTTCTTT
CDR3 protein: CAWSPPKLSEAFF

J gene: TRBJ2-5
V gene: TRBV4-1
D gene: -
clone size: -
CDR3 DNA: TGCGCCAGCAGCCGGGGGGACACCGGGACCGAAGAGACCCAGTACTTC
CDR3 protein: CASSRGDTGTEETQYF

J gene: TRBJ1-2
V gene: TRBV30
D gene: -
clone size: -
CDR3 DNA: TGTGCCTGGAGTCCCGGGACTCAGTATGGCTACACCTTC
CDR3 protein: CAWSPGTQYGYTF

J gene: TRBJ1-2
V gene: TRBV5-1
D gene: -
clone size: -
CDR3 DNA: TGCGCCAGCAGCTTGTATCGGGACTATGGCTACACCTTC
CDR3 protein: CASSLYRDYGYTF

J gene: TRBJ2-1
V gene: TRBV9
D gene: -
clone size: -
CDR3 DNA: TGTGCCAGCAGCGTAGCCGGGTCGTGGAATGAGCAGTTCTTC
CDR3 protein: CASSVAGSWNEQFF

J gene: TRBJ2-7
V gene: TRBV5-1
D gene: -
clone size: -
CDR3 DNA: TGCGCCAGCAGCCTGGGATACTCCTACGAGCAGTACTTC
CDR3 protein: CASSLGYSYEQYF

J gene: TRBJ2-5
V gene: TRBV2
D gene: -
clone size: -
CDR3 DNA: TGTGCCAGCTGTAATCAAGAGACCCAGTACTTC
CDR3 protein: CASCNQETQYF

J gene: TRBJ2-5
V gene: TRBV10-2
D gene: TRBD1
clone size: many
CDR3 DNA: TGCGCCAGCAGCGAAGGACTACCGGGACAGGGCACAGAGACCCAGTACTTC
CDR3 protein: CASSEGLPGQGTETQYF

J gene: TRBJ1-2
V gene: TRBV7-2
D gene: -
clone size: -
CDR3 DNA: TGTGCCAGCAGCTTAGACGGGCCCAGGGAGAACTATGGCTACACCTTC
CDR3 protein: CASSLDGPRENYGYTF